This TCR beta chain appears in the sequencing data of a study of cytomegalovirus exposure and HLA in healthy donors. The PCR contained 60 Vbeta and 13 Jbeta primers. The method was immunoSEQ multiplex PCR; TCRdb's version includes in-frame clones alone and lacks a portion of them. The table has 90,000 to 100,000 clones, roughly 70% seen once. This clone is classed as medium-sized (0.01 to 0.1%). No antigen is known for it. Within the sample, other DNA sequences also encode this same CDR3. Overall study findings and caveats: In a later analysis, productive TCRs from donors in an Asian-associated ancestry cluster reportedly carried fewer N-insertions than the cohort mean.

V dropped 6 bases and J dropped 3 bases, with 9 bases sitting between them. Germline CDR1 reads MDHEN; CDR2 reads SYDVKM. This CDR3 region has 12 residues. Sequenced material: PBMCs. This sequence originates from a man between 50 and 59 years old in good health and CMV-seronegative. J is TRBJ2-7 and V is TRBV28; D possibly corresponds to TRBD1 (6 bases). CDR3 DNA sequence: TGTGCCAGCAGCTTGGACAGCTACGAGCAGTACTTC. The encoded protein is CASSLDSYEQYF.